This T cell receptor (beta chain) was obtained from a study of tumor-infiltrating lymphocytes in oesophageal squamous cell carcinoma. Via MiXCR, TCRdb re-called the PCR reads, giving one row per CDR3 protein. The sample records approximately 20,000 distinct CDR3 sequences, around two fifths being singletons. Germline loops: CDR1 SEHNR, CDR2 FQNEAQ (reference sequence). Trimming took off 5 bases at V and 2 bases at J, with 12 bases between the two ends. The length of the CDR3 is 14 residues. This clonotype counts as medium-sized. This chain connects TRBV7-9 to TRBJ2-5; D ambiguous. This TCR was recovered from a male donor with esophageal squamous cell carcinoma. The specimen was esophageal tumor tissue. The CDR3 DNA reads as TGTGCCAGCAGCCCCCAAAGAGCGCAAGAGACCCAGTACTTC. Translation gives CASSPQRAQETQYF.